Listed here is a single TCR beta chain. This sample was taken from a study of type 1 and type 2 diabetes patients. Genomic DNA was the PCR template. A primer set of 30 forward and 13 reverse primers amplified the CDR3. One entry per CDR3 protein results from TCRdb running MiXCR on the multiplex PCR reads. The sample consists of 250,000 or so distinct CDR3 sequences, approximately 45% of them appearing once. Approximately 9.5 milliliters of peripheral blood were collected from each participant. The CDR3 extends over 15 amino acids. Germline CDR1 reads LGHNA; CDR2 reads YNFKEQ. V lost 2 bases, J lost 2 bases, and 6 bases stayed unmatched.

What was sequenced was peripheral blood mononuclear cells (PBMCs). The TCR originated in a man younger than 35 with type 2 diabetes. V and J are TRBV4-2 and TRBJ2-7, with 7 positions matching TRBD2. The CDR3 protein is CASSQRWAGAYEQYF. The DNA for the CDR3 is TGTGCCAGCAGCCAACGGTGGGCGGGAGCCTACGAGCAGTACTTC.